This TCR beta chain is from a study of T cell repertoires in cytomegalovirus infection. Study background: Indicated by public TCR beta signatures were CMV infection and matching HLA type. Study-wide results and limits: Across the ex vivo response, the dominant clonotypes were HLA-C-restricted CMV-specific TCR beta clonotypes.

TCRdb analysed the reads with MiXCR anew, one entry per CDR3 protein. This sample has some 700,000 distinct CDR3 sequences; 33% occur once, and the top ten carry roughly 18%. There are 13 residues in the CDR3. Germline CDR1 reads SEHNR; CDR2 reads FQNEAQ (reference sequence). Trimming removed 5 bases from V and 4 bases from J, with 11 bases in between. This clonotype has just a few counts. What it binds is not known. This chain connects TRBV7-9 to TRBJ1-2; a weak D match, TRBD1 (5 bases). The source is a human donor in good health (CMV status not recorded). Some clones in this sample may be carry-over from other donors' samples. The material was cultured PBMCs, obtained from culture after CMV antigen stimulation. This CDR3 reads CASSPTAPYGYTF. DNA for the CDR3: TGTGCCAGCAGCCCGACAGCTCCCTATGGCTACACCTTC. The variable domain in full, with the rest retrieved from reference TRBV7-9 and TRBJ1-2, is DTGVSQNPRHKITKRGQNVTFRCDPISEHNRLYWYRQTLGQGPEFLTYFQNEAQLEKSRLLSDRFSAERPKGSFSTLEIQRTEQGDSAMYLCASSPTAPYGYTFGSGTRLTVV.